This T cell receptor beta chain was sequenced in a study of T cells and copy number aberrations in small-cell lung cancer. Sequencing used immunoSEQ multiplex PCR; TCRdb keeps in-frame clones, though not all of them. This sample has 9,500 to 10,000 clones, with 60% to 80% found just once. CDR3 length: 14 residues. Germline CDR1 is SQVTM and CDR2 is ANQGSEA. Germline trimming cut 4 bases from V and 3 bases from J; bases unmatched to any gene: 4. V and J are TRBV29-1 and TRBJ2-1; 9 positions match TRBD1. This sequence originates from a man in his 60s with small cell lung cancer. The sample comprised normal tissue next to the tumor. The CDR3: CSVVGDRDYNEQFF. The CDR3 bases are TGCAGCGTTGTGGGGGACAGGGACTACAATGAGCAGTTCTTC.